The clone carrying this T cell receptor beta chain was seen a handful of times. Antigen: not known. These data originate in a study of early T cells in non-severe SARS-CoV-2 infection. Broader study findings: Sequences matched to VDJdb favored anti-spike CD8 responses, while private and CD4 specificities were missed.

Each single cDNA molecule received a unique molecular identifier. TCRdb independently ran MiXCR on the 5' RACE reads; one entry per CDR3 protein. The sample records about 58,000 distinct CDR3 sequences, approximately 12% being singletons. The source is an adult who was a healthcare worker with PCR-confirmed SARS-CoV-2 infection or an uninfected control (not recorded which). The donor label of this sample is uncertain. The sequencing used whole blood, collected at baseline.

CDR3 sequence (DNA): TGTGCCAGCTCTCTGGGTCCGAACACTGAAGCTTTCTTT. Translation gives CASSLGPNTEAFF. The V call is TRBV18, the J call TRBJ1-1; D is unresolved. Trimming stripped 6 bases from V and 1 base from J, with 9 bases between. The length of the CDR3 is 13 residues. In germline, CDR1 is KGHSH, CDR2 LQKENI.